The rows below give T cell receptor beta chains drawn from one sample of a study of CD8 T cells in Susac syndrome. TCRdb re-called the immunoSEQ multiplex PCR reads with MiXCR, one entry per CDR3 protein. The sample holds almost 450,000 distinct CDR3 sequences, 75% to 90% seen once. Sequenced input: CD8+ T cells from PBMCs. The source of these receptors is a human donor with multiple sclerosis. The CDR3 runs from the conserved cysteine through the conserved F or W. The D gene is left open where the match is weak. Expanded clones are given a class, and other clones once, few, many or no size at all.

clone_size	d_call	v_call	j_call	cdr3_aa	cdr3_nt
.	.	TRBV27	TRBJ2-3	CASSPLRTDTQYF	TGTGCCAGCAGTCCCCTTAGGACAGATACGCAGTATTTT
.	TRBD1	TRBV5-1	TRBJ2-5	CASIPGTGVEETQYF	TGCGCCAGCATCCCCGGGACAGGGGTGGAGGAGACCCAGTACTTC
.	.	TRBV2	TRBJ1-1	CASKDRASNTEAFF	TGTGCCAGCAAAGACCGCGCATCGAACACTGAAGCTTTCTTT
once	.	TRBV7-9	TRBJ2-5	CASSLMETQYF	TGTGCCAGCAGCTTAATGGAGACCCAGTACTTC
.	TRBD1	TRBV4-1	TRBJ2-2	CASSRPRDRGLSGELFF	TGCGCCAGCAGCCGCCCCCGGGACAGGGGATTGAGCGGGGAGCTGTTTTTT
.	.	TRBV27	TRBJ2-6	CASSLLGSGGANVLTF	TGTGCCAGCAGTTTACTAGGGAGTGGTGGGGCCAACGTCCTGACTTTC
.	.	TRBV12-3/TRBV12-4	TRBJ2-7	CASSFSVTYEQYF	TGTGCCAGCAGTTTTTCCGTAACCTACGAGCAGTACTTC
.	.	TRBV6-1	TRBJ2-1	CASSEEASSDEQFF	TGTGCCAGCAGTGAAGAAGCTAGCTCTGATGAGCAGTTCTTC
.	.	TRBV11-2	TRBJ1-3	CASSLDLYRTGNTIYF	TGTGCCAGCAGCTTAGATCTCTATCGGACTGGAAACACCATATATTTT
few	TRBD2	TRBV6-5	TRBJ2-3	CASSYGGRTADTQYF	TGTGCCAGCAGTTACGGCGGGAGAACCGCAGATACGCAGTATTTT
.	TRBD2	TRBV5-1	TRBJ2-5	CASRPAGEETQYF	TGCGCCAGCAGACCCGCGGGGGAAGAGACCCAGTACTTC
.	TRBD1	TRBV5-4	TRBJ1-2	CASSLGAGGEPYGYTF	TGTGCCAGCAGCTTGGGTGCAGGGGGCGAACCCTATGGCTACACCTTC
.	TRBD2	TRBV11-2	TRBJ2-3	CASSGGPSGGGTDTQYF	TGTGCCAGCAGCGGAGGCCCTAGCGGGGGGGGCACAGATACGCAGTATTTT
.	TRBD2	TRBV28	TRBJ2-1	CASSPWTSGANEQFF	TGTGCCAGCAGTCCATGGACTAGCGGTGCGAATGAGCAGTTCTTC
.	TRBD2	TRBV27	TRBJ2-1	CASSLASGIDEQFF	TGTGCCAGCAGTTTGGCTAGCGGGATCGATGAGCAGTTCTTC
.	.	TRBV29-1	TRBJ2-3	CSVDPASTDTQYF	TGCAGCGTTGACCCAGCTAGCACAGATACGCAGTATTTT
.	.	TRBV29-1	TRBJ2-3	CSVAQADTQYF	TGCAGCGTTGCTCAGGCAGATACGCAGTATTTT
.	TRBD2	TRBV12-3/TRBV12-4	TRBJ2-7	CASSLETSAGEQYF	TGTGCCAGCAGTTTAGAGACTAGCGCTGGCGAGCAGTACTTC
.	TRBD1	TRBV27	TRBJ1-5	CASSLGTGGSNQPQHF	TGTGCCAGCAGTTTAGGGACAGGGGGTAGCAATCAGCCCCAGCATTTT
once	TRBD2	TRBV7-6	TRBJ2-7	CASSLSGTEGHEQYF	TGTGCCAGCAGCTTAAGCGGGACGGAGGGCCACGAGCAGTACTTC
.	TRBD1	TRBV3-1	TRBJ1-2	CASSLSGTAYGYTF	TGTGCCAGCAGCCTATCCGGGACAGCCTATGGCTACACCTTC
.	.	TRBV30	TRBJ1-6	CAWTYTGYNSPLHF	TGTGCCTGGACCTACACAGGATACAATTCACCCCTCCACTTT
.	TRBD2	TRBV7-9	TRBJ2-5	CASSLRASGGWQETQYF	TGTGCCAGCAGCTTAAGAGCTAGCGGGGGGTGGCAAGAGACCCAGTACTTC
.	TRBD2	TRBV6-5	TRBJ2-3	CASSYSRTSGDTTDTQYF	TGTGCCAGCAGTTACTCTCGGACTAGCGGGGACACCACAGATACGCAGTATTTT
.	.	TRBV9	TRBJ2-5	CASSPPPRGALETQYF	TGTGCCAGCAGCCCGCCCCCCAGGGGGGCTTTAGAGACCCAGTACTTC
.	.	TRBV6-1	TRBJ2-1	CASSGGYYNEQFF	TGTGCCAGCAGTGGAGGGTACTACAATGAGCAGTTCTTC
.	.	TRBV30	TRBJ1-2	CAWSDYGYTF	TGTGCCTGGAGTGACTATGGCTACACCTTC